The 3 T cell receptor beta chains below come from one sample, sequenced in a study of T cells in Graves' hyperthyroidism and ophthalmopathy. What was amplified from RNA transcripts were TCR beta CDR3 regions. A first-round RT-PCR of the TCR CDR3 used the HTBI primer set. One entry per CDR3 protein results from TCRdb running MiXCR on the multiplex PCR reads. The sample contains approximately 350,000 distinct CDR3 sequences, nearly 15% of which appear only once. Sequenced sample: blood. These receptors were collected from a woman aged 60 to 75 with Graves' ophthalmopathy.

This clonotype has at least ten counts. The chain combines TRBV20-1 with TRBJ1-1; TRBD1 matches at 8 bases. Germline V gene lookup returns CDR1 DFQATT and CDR2 SNEGSKA (reference sequence). Germline trimming cut 2 bases from V and 10 bases from J; bases unmatched to any gene: 18. The CDR3 is 16 residues long. CDR3 residues: CSARSGVGGQGQAAFF. CDR3 in DNA: TGCAGTGCTAGATCGGGCGTAGGTGGACAGGGACAGGCAGCTTTCTTT.

The gene calls are TRBV5-1 and TRBJ2-7, with TRBD1 matching over 9 bases. This CDR3 comprises 16 residues. CDR1 and CDR2 from the germline V gene are SGHRS and YFSETQ. V lost 1 base to trimming and J lost 2 bases; unmatched junction nucleotides: 7. CDR3 bases: TGCGCCAGCAGCTTGAGTACCGGGACAGGGACCTACGAGCAGTACTTC. This codes for CASSLSTGTGTYEQYF.

In its sample, this clonotype was seen many times. The J gene is TRBJ2-1, the V gene TRBV18, with D perhaps matching TRBD1 (5 bases). CDR1 KGHSH and CDR2 LQKENI come from the germline V gene. This CDR3 contains 15 residues. V lost 2 bases to trimming and J lost 8 bases, with 16 bases between them. The DNA for the CDR3 is TGTGCCAGCTCACCAGGGGCTAGATGGGTCGATGAGCAGTTCTTC. Translated, it gives CASSPGARWVDEQFF.